A single sample gave rise to the 4 T cell receptor beta chains below, sequenced in a study of blood T cells in healthy people across ages. Through a sample-barcoded 5' primer and a J-beta primer mix, a second PCR was run for roughly 7 to 12 cycles. TCRdb used MiXCR to reprocess the 5' RACE reads, holding one entry per CDR3 protein. This sample has around 500,000 distinct CDR3 sequences, with around 27% found just once. In addition, the sample was reused for a study of T cells of mothers and their children.

The source material was blood. These TCRs come from a boy under 10 years old in good health.

This clonotype has more than one count but fewer than ten. The chain is built from TRBV7-2 and TRBJ1-3; TRBD1 might be the D (6 bases). Trimming shortened V by 6 bases and J by 0 bases, and 15 bases separated the two germline ends. Germline V lookup: CDR1 SGHTA, CDR2 FQGNSA. The CDR3 consists of 16 residues. CDR3 loop: CASSLRGAVSGNTIYF. The CDR3 DNA reads TGTGCCAGCAGTCTAAGGGGGGCAGTCTCTGGAAACACCATATATTTT.

The chain carries TRBV27 and TRBJ1-2; TRBD1 agrees at 11 bases. The trim removed 6 bases at V and 7 bases at J, leaving 7 bases unmatched. Germline V gene data show CDR1 as MNHEY and CDR2 as SMNVEV (reference sequence). CDR3 length: 14 amino acids. The CDR3 protein is CASRSDRGRVGYTF. The CDR3 DNA reads TGTGCCAGCAGGTCGGACAGGGGGCGGGTTGGCTACACCTTC.

The sample holds a few counts of this clonotype. V gene TRBV7-2 combines with J gene TRBJ2-1; 10 nucleotides align to TRBD2. After removal of 3 bases from V and 4 bases from J, the junction contained 3 bases not matched to a gene. Germline V gives CDR1 SGHTA, CDR2 FQGNSA. There are 15 residues in the CDR3. CDR3 sequence (DNA): TGTGCCAGCAGCTTTATAGCGGGAGGTTACAATGAGCAGTTCTTC. It encodes CASSFIAGGYNEQFF.

The genes are TRBV20-1 and TRBJ2-5; 9 positions match TRBD1. With V trimmed by 5 bases and J by 1 base, 2 bases remained unmatched. CDR3 length: 13 amino acids. Per the germline V gene, CDR1 is DFQATT and CDR2 is SNEGSKA (reference sequence). The CDR3 bases are TGCAGTGCTGGGGACAGGGTCCAAGAGACCCAGTACTTC. Translated: CSAGDRVQETQYF.